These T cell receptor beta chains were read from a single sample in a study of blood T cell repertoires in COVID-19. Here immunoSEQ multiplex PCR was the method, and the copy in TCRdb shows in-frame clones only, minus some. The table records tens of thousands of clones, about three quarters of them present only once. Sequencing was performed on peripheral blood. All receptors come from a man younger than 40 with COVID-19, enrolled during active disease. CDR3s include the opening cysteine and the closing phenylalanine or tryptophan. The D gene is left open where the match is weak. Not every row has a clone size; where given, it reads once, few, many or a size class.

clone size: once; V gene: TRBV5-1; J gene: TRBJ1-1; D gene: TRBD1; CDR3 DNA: TGCGCCAGCAGCCCCCCCTGGGGACAGGCTAACACTGAAGCTTTCTTT; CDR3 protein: CASSPPWGQANTEAFF
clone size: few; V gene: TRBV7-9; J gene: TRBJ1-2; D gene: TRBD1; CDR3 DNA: TGTGCCAGCAGCTTTCATCAGGGGGAAAGTGGCTACACCTTC; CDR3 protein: CASSFHQGESGYTF
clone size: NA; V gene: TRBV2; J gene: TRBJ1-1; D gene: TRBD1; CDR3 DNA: TGTGCCACCAACACAGGGGGAGCGTCTGAAGCTTTCTTT; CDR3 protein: CATNTGGASEAFF
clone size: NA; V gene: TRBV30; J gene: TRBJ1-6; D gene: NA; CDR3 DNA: TGTGCCTGGAGTGTACTGAATTCACCCCTCCACTTT; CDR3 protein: CAWSVLNSPLHF
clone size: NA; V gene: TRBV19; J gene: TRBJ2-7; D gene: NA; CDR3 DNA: TGTGCCAGTAGTATAGCGGGAGTGAATTACGAGCAGTACTTC; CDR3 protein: CASSIAGVNYEQYF
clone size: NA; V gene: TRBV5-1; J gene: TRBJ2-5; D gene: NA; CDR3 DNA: TGCGCCAGCAGCTTGGGGGCTTCTAGCGCCCAAGAGACCCAGTACTTC; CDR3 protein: CASSLGASSAQETQYF
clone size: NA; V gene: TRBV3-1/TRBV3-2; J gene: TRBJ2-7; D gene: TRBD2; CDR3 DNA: TGTGCCAGCAGCTTCGGACTAGCTGAGACCTACGAGCAGTACTTC; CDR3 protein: CASSFGLAETYEQYF
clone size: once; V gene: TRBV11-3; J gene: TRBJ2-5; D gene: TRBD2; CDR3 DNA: TGTGCCAGCAGCTCAGGACTAGGCGGGTGGGAGACCCAGTACTTC; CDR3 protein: CASSSGLGGWETQYF
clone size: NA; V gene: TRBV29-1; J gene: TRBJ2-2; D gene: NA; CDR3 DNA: TGCAGACAAAGAGGGGGGGCTGCCGGGGAGCTGTTTTTT; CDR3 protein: CRQRGGAAGELFF
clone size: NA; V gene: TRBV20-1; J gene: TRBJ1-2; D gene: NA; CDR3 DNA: TGCAGTGCTAGACAGGGTGGAGGCTACACCTTC; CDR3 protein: CSARQGGGYTF
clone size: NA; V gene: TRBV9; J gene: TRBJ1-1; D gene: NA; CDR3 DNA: TGTGCCAGCAGCGTAGGTCTCGACTCTAACACTGAAGCTTTCTTT; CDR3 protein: CASSVGLDSNTEAFF
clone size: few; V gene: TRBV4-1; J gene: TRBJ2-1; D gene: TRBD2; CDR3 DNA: TGCGCCAGCAGCCAAGGGGCAGCGGGGGGAAGAAAGAATGAGCAGTTCTTC; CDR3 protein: CASSQGAAGGRKNEQFF
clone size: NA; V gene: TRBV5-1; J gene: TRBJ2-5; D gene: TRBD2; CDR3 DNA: TGCGCCAGCAGCCCCGGCGCTAGCGGGAGGGAAGAGACCCAGTACTTC; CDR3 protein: CASSPGASGREETQYF
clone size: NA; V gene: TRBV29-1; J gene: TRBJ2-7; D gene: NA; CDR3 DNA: TGCAGCGTCTGGGGCTATCTGGGCGAGCAGTACTTC; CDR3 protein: CSVWGYLGEQYF
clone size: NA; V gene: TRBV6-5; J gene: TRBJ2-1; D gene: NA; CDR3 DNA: TGTGCCAGCAGTTACGACAGAGACAATGAGCAGTTCTTC; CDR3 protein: CASSYDRDNEQFF
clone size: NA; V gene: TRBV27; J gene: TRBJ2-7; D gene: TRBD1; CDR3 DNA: TGTGCCAGCAGTTCCCGGACAGGGTCATTCGAGCAGTACTTC; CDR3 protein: CASSSRTGSFEQYF